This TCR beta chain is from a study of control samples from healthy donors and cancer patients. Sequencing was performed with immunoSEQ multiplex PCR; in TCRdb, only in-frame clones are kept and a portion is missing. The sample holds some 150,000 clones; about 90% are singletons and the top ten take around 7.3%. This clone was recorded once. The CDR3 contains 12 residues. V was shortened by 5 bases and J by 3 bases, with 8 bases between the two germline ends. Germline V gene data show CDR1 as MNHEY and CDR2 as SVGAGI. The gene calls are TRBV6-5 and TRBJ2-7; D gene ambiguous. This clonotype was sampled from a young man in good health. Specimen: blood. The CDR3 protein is CASSPGSYEQYF. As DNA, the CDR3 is TGTGCCAGCAGTCCTGGAAGCTACGAGCAGTACTTC.